What follows are 27 T cell receptor beta chains derived from one specimen sequenced in a study of blood T cell repertoires in COVID-19. Libraries were prepared by immunoSEQ multiplex PCR; TCRdb keeps only in-frame clonotypes and omits some of them. The profile shows some 290,000 clones, 87% of them singletons. The sequenced sample consisted of peripheral blood. These receptors were taken from a woman aged 45 to 65 who had recovered from COVID-19.

The chain joins TRBV2 to TRBJ2-1; 10 bases map to TRBD2. CDR3 length: 16 residues. The J segment lost 9 bases and the V segment lost 6 bases, leaving 14 bases of the junction unmatched. CDR1 is SNHLY and CDR2 is FYNNEI in the germline V gene. As DNA, the CDR3 is TGTGCCAGCAGCGCCGATTTTAGCGGGGGGATCAGTGAGCAGTTCTTC. Its protein is CASSADFSGGISEQFF. The full variable domain, rest sourced from reference TRBV2 and TRBJ2-1, is EPEVTQTPSHQVTQMGQEVILRCVPISNHLYFYWYRQILGQKVEFLVSFYNNEISEKSEIFDDQFSVERPDGSNFTLKIRSTKLEDSAMYFCASSADFSGGISEQFFGPGTRLTVL.

This clone was seen a handful of times. Other DNA sequences of this sample code for an identical CDR3. This rearrangement joins TRBV10-3 to TRBJ2-7; 10 bases match TRBD1. Germline V gives CDR1 ENHRY, CDR2 SYGVKD. V shed 4 bases and J 0 bases; nucleotides not matched to a gene: 0. This CDR3 is built from 14 residues. The CDR3 protein is CAISGDRGSYEQYF. The CDR3 DNA sequence: TGTGCCATCAGTGGGGACAGGGGCTCCTACGAGCAGTACTTC.

This clone was seen only a few times. The chain recombines TRBV5-1 with TRBJ1-2; 7 nucleotides agree with TRBD1. This CDR3 region has 14 residues. Trimming took 2 bases from V and 5 from J; bases not matched to a gene: 6. Germline assignment: CDR1 SGHRS and CDR2 YFSETQ. CDR3 region: CASSFETGQYGYTF. The CDR3 DNA is TGCGCCAGCAGCTTCGAGACAGGGCAATATGGCTACACCTTC.

The rearrangement links TRBV3-1 (or the pseudogene TRBV3-2) to TRBJ1-2, with 7 bases that match TRBD1. The CDR3 runs 15 residues. With 0 bases clipped from V and 4 bases from J, the junction kept 5 bases outside the gene matches. The germline gives CDR1 LGHDT, CDR2 YNNKEL (reference sequence). In DNA form, the CDR3 reads TGTGCCAGCAGCCAAGATTCAGGGGGAATCTATGGCTACACCTTC. Translation gives CASSQDSGGIYGYTF.

The CDR3 nucleotides are TGTGCCAGCAGCTTAGCAGGACAGGGGGGATCCTACGAGCAGTACTTC. Its translation: CASSLAGQGGSYEQYF. The genes are TRBV7-2 and TRBJ2-7; 10 bases align to TRBD1. The trim removed 0 bases at V and 1 base at J, leaving 3 bases unmatched. The CDR3 runs 16 residues. CDR1 is SGHTA and CDR2 is FQGNSA in the germline V gene.

The rearrangement joins TRBV7-9 to TRBJ2-2; possibly TRBD1 for D (7 bases). The CDR3 is made up of 16 amino acids. CDR1 and CDR2 (germline): SEHNR, FQNEAQ (reference sequence). V was cut by 5 bases and J by 4 bases, with 17 bases left in between. The CDR3 loop is CASSPQGTGGTGELFF. In nucleotides, the CDR3 is TGTGCCAGCAGCCCACAGGGGACTGGCGGCACCGGGGAGCTGTTTTTT.

The table lists this clone with a few counts. J is TRBJ1-5 and V is TRBV24-1, with a tentative D call TRBD1 (6 bases). CDR3 length: 15 residues. CDR1 and CDR2 from the germline V gene are KGHDR and SFDVKD. V was trimmed by 5 bases and J by 5 bases, leaving 15 bases between them. CDR3 in DNA: TGTGCCACCAGTGGCCTTCGGGGACAACATCAGCCCCAGCATTTT. Its translation is CATSGLRGQHQPQHF.

The J gene is TRBJ1-2, the V gene TRBV5-6, with D possibly being TRBD1 (6 bases). The germline V gene has CDR1 SGHDT and CDR2 YYEEEE. Trimming shortened V by 4 bases and J by 4 bases, and 17 bases separated the two germline ends. The CDR3 runs to 15 residues. CDR3 in amino acids: CASSTTPRGSYGYTF. For the CDR3, the DNA is TGTGCCAGCAGCACCACCCCCAGGGGATCCTATGGCTACACCTTC.

This sequence joins TRBV2 and TRBJ1-2; D remains unclear. The CDR3 contains 15 residues. In germline, CDR1 is SNHLY, CDR2 FYNNEI. The V end was cut by 1 base, the J end by 3 bases, with 12 bases between. The CDR3 sequence is CASSEGEGVYYGYTF. The CDR3 DNA reads TGTGCCAGCAGTGAAGGAGAGGGCGTATACTATGGCTACACCTTC.

The chain joins TRBV19 to TRBJ1-1, with a possible D match to TRBD1 (5 bases). Per germline, CDR1 LNHDA and CDR2 SQIVND (reference sequence). V was clipped by 5 bases and J by 4 bases, with 11 bases between them. The CDR3 has 13 amino acids. DNA for the CDR3: TGTGCCAGTAGTCGCGGAAGGGGCACTGAAGCTTTCTTT. The encoded protein is CASSRGRGTEAFF.

The rearrangement links TRBV5-6 to TRBJ1-2; D is possibly TRBD1 (5 bases). In germline, CDR1 is SGHDT, CDR2 YYEEEE. Deletions cut 0 bases from V and 0 bases from J, with 12 bases between. CDR3 length: 16 residues. CDR3 bases: TGTGCCAGCAGCTTGGCGGTGGGGCAGGCTAACTATGGCTACACCTTC. Its translation is CASSLAVGQANYGYTF. The full variable domain, completed using reference TRBV5-6 and TRBJ1-2, is DAGVTQSPTHLIKTRGQQVTLRCSPKSGHDTVSWYQQALGQGPQFIFQYYEEEERQRGNFPDRFSGHQFPNYSSELNVNALLLGDSALYLCASSLAVGQANYGYTFGSGTRLTVV.

This clone was picked up a small number of times. The chain carries TRBV10-1 and TRBJ2-2, with 8 bases lining up with TRBD1. There are 17 residues in the CDR3. Trimming at V came to 2 bases and at J to 1 base, leaving 6 bases not matched to a gene. The V gene's germline CDR1 is WNHNN and CDR2 SYGVQD (reference sequence). CDR3 DNA: TGCGCCAGCAGTGAGCTACCGGGACAGGAGAACACCGGGGAGCTGTTTTTT. Translating gives CASSELPGQENTGELFF.

The chain is built from TRBV18 and TRBJ2-3; 8 bases match TRBD2. Trimming cost V 3 bases and J 5 bases; bases outside gene matches: 13. CDR1 KGHSH and CDR2 LQKENI come from the germline V gene. This CDR3 region has 17 residues. CDR3 coding DNA: TGTGCCAGCTCACCCAGGCACGGGAGGGGTCTTGGAGATACGCAGTATTTT. It translates to CASSPRHGRGLGDTQYF.

This chain joins TRBV19 and TRBJ1-2; tentatively, D is TRBD1 (5 bases). This CDR3 is built from 13 residues. V was cut by 10 bases and J by 1 base, with 13 bases left in between. The V gene's germline CDR1 is LNHDA and CDR2 SQIVND (reference sequence). CDR3 nucleotides: TGTGCCACTAAAGGAGGGGTTAACTATGGCTACACCTTC. It is translated as CATKGGVNYGYTF. The whole variable domain, filled in from reference TRBV19 and TRBJ1-2, reads DGGITQSPKYLFRKEGQNVTLSCEQNLNHDAMYWYRQDPGQGLRLIYYSQIVNDFQKGDIAEGYSVSREKKESFPLTVTSAQKNPTAFYLCATKGGVNYGYTFGSGTRLTVV.

This clone appeared a single time. The chain joins TRBV7-2 to TRBJ1-2, with TRBD1 matching 8 bases. Losses at the gene ends were 5 bases for V and 4 bases for J; bases not matched to a gene: 3. This CDR3 comprises 13 residues. Germline V gene data show CDR1 as SGHTA and CDR2 as FQGNSA. The CDR3 region is CASSDGTGYGYTF. The DNA for the CDR3 is TGTGCCAGCAGCGATGGGACAGGCTATGGCTACACCTTC.

The chain links TRBV7-9 to TRBJ2-5, with 10 bases matching TRBD2. The CDR3 contains 14 residues. V gave up 3 bases and J gave up 5 bases; unmatched junction bases: 3. Germline CDR1 and CDR2: SEHNR and FQNEAQ (reference sequence). The DNA for the CDR3 is TGTGCCAGCAGCTTGATTAGCGGGAGGGAGACCCAGTACTTC. This sequence encodes CASSLISGRETQYF.

The rearrangement joins TRBV10-2 to TRBJ2-3; maybe TRBD2 (5 bases). The CDR3 sequence is 15 residues long. V was trimmed by 8 bases and J by 2 bases, leaving 17 bases between them. The germline CDR1 and CDR2 sequences are WSHSY and SAAADI. The chain's CDR3 is CASRDFFTYTDTQYF. In nucleotides, the CDR3 is TGCGCCAGCCGGGATTTCTTTACCTACACAGATACGCAGTATTTT.

The chain recombines TRBV4-3 with TRBJ1-1; a weak D match, TRBD1 (6 bases). The V and J ends lost 0 bases and 3 bases respectively, with 14 bases between them. The CDR3 loop spans 16 amino acids. Germline CDR1 and CDR2: LGHNA and YSLEER. In DNA form, the CDR3 reads TGCGCCAGCAGCCAAGAAATGGCAGGGGTGGACACTGAAGCTTTCTTT. This sequence encodes CASSQEMAGVDTEAFF.

Comments on this clone: The sample holds other DNA sequences that translate to the same CDR3. The chain carries TRBV7-3 and TRBJ1-1; 7 bases are shared with TRBD1. Germline CDR1 is SGHTA and CDR2 is FQGTGA. The CDR3 spans 13 residues. V trimming: 1 base; J trimming: 4 bases; junction bases outside the gene matches: 0. As DNA, the CDR3 is TGTGCCAGCAGCTTAAGACAGGGCACTGAAGCTTTCTTT. This sequence encodes CASSLRQGTEAFF.

The J gene is TRBJ2-2, the V gene TRBV5-1; possible D gene TRBD1, 5 bases. Trimming shortened V by 4 bases and J by 0 bases, and 16 bases separated the two germline ends. This CDR3 contains 17 residues. Germline loops: CDR1 SGHRS, CDR2 YFSETQ. The CDR3 nucleotides read TGCGCCAGCAGCCTCCGGTACAGGCGCTCGAACACCGGGGAGCTGTTTTTT. Translating gives CASSLRYRRSNTGELFF.

This rearrangement joins TRBV3-1 (or the pseudogene TRBV3-2) to TRBJ1-2; D is undetermined. The CDR3 length is 16 residues. V was clipped by 4 bases and J by 8 bases, with 23 bases between them. From germline, CDR1 is LGHDT and CDR2 YNNKEL (reference sequence). The CDR3 loop reads CASSRDLKAPSAGYTF. The CDR3 DNA follows: TGTGCCAGCAGCCGAGACCTTAAGGCCCCGAGCGCCGGCTACACCTTC.

This chain uses TRBV6-6 with TRBJ2-1; 13 nucleotides align to TRBD2. Germline V gene sequence: CDR1 MNHNY, CDR2 SVGAGI (reference sequence). CDR3 length: 19 residues. Losses at the gene ends were 5 bases for V and 2 bases for J; bases not matched to a gene: 12. The CDR3 DNA reads TGTGCCAGCAGTCGACTAGCGGGGGGTACGCTCTTCACCTACAATGAGCAGTTCTTC. It codes for CASSRLAGGTLFTYNEQFF.

This clone appeared a few times. The V call is TRBV15, the J call TRBJ1-4; D is perhaps TRBD1 (6 bases). CDR3 length: 14 residues. Germline assignment: CDR1 LNHNV and CDR2 YYDKDF (reference sequence). The V end was cut by 2 bases, the J end by 8 bases, with 12 bases between. DNA for the CDR3: TGTGCCACCAGCAGATACCAGGGGTGGGAAAAACTGTTTTTT. It translates to CATSRYQGWEKLFF.

Only one count was recorded for this clone. V is TRBV24-1 and J is TRBJ2-3; TRBD2 matches at 11 bases. Germline CDR1 KGHDR, CDR2 SFDVKD. The CDR3 has 15 amino acids. Trimming took 4 bases from V and 5 from J; bases not matched to a gene: 4. For the CDR3, the DNA is TGTGCCACCAGTGACCCTGGGACTAGCGGAGATACGCAGTATTTT. Residues: CATSDPGTSGDTQYF.

The chain is built from TRBV28 and TRBJ1-4, with D tentatively TRBD1 (6 bases). CDR1 and CDR2 (germline): MDHEN, SYDVKM. V lost 6 bases to trimming and J lost 7 bases, with 24 bases between them. The length of the CDR3 is 17 residues. The CDR3 DNA reads TGTGCCAGCAGGCTCTTGGGACACTCGGTTCGGGGTGAAAAACTGTTTTTT. It is translated as CASRLLGHSVRGEKLFF.

This clone showed up just once. The chain carries TRBV6-2 or TRBV6-3 and TRBJ1-2; 9 bases line up with TRBD1. The trim removed 2 bases at V and 1 base at J, leaving 14 bases unmatched. The CDR3 sequence is 19 residues long. Germline CDR1 MNHEY, CDR2 SVGEGT. The CDR3 spells CASSYPEGQGAGFNYGYTF. The CDR3 DNA is TGTGCCAGCAGTTACCCTGAGGGACAGGGAGCTGGTTTTAACTATGGCTACACCTTC.

V is TRBV4-2 and J is TRBJ2-4; 9 bases are shared with TRBD2. Germline lookup yields CDR1 LGHNA and CDR2 YNFKEQ. This CDR3 comprises 17 residues. J was trimmed by 3 bases and V by 2 bases; bases with no gene match: 8. In DNA, the CDR3 is TGTGCCAGCAGCCAACTGCAGTCTAGCGGGGTCAAAAACATTCAGTACTTC. This translates into CASSQLQSSGVKNIQYF.